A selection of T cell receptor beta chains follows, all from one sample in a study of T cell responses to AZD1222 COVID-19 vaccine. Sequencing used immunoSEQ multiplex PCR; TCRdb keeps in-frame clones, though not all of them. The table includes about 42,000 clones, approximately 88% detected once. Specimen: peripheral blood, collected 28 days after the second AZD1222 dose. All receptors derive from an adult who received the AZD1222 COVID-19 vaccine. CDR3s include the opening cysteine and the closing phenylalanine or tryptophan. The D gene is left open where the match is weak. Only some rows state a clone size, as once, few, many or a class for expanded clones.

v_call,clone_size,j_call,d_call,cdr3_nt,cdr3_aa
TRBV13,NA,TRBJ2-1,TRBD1,TGTGCCAGCAGGATATTAAGCCTAGGGGGCCCAACCTCGGGGAATGAGCAGTTCTTC,CASRILSLGGPTSGNEQFF
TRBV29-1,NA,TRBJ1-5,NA,TGCAGCGTCGCCAGGGGAGATGGCAATCAGCCCCAGCATTTT,CSVARGDGNQPQHF
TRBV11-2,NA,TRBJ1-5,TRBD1,TGTGCCAGCAGCCCGGGACAGGGCTATCAGCCCCAGCATTTT,CASSPGQGYQPQHF
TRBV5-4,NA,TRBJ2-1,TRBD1,TGTGCCAGCAGCGACCGGGACAGGGGGGTCTATGAGCAGTTCTTC,CASSDRDRGVYEQFF
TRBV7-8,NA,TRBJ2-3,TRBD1,TGTGCCAGCAGCTTGTATACAGGGGGTCCAAATACGCAGTATTTT,CASSLYTGGPNTQYF
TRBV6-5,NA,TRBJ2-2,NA,TGTGCCAGCAGTAGACAGAGAAACACCGGGGAGCTGTTTTTT,CASSRQRNTGELFF
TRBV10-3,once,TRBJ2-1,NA,TGTGCCATCAGGGGGGCGAAGGGAAATGAGCAGTTCTTC,CAIRGAKGNEQFF
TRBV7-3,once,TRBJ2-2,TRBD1,TGTGCCAGCAGCACTCGGGACAGGGGTGGCGGGGAGCTGTTTTTT,CASSTRDRGGGELFF
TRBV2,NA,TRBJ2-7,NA,TGTGCCAGCAAGAGGGAACAGACCCTCTACGAGCAGTACTTC,CASKREQTLYEQYF
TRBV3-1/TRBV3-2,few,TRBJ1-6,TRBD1,TGTGCCAGCAGCCTTCCGGGACAGCTTAATTCACCCCTCCACTTT,CASSLPGQLNSPLHF
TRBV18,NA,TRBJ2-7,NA,TGTGCCAGCTCACCAAACCTCGAGCAGTACTTC,CASSPNLEQYF
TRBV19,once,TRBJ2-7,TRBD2,TGTGCCAGTAGTATCTCCCTAGCGGGGACATTAAGGTCCTACGAGCAGTACTTC,CASSISLAGTLRSYEQYF
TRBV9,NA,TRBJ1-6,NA,TGTGCCAGCAGCGTAGTAGGCTCACCCCTCCACTTT,CASSVVGSPLHF
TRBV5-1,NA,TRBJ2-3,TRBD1,TGCGCCAGCAGCCGTGGGACAGGGGGCGGTACAGATACGCAGTATTTT,CASSRGTGGGTDTQYF
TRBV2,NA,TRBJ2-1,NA,TGTGCCAGCAGTTTGGACTATAACAATGAGCAGTTCTTC,CASSLDYNNEQFF
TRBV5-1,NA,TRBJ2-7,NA,TGCGCCAGCAGCTTAAGAAGGGACCACGAGCAGTACTTC,CASSLRRDHEQYF
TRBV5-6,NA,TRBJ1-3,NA,TGTGCCAGCAGCTTGGCGGAGGGATCCATATATTTT,CASSLAEGSIYF
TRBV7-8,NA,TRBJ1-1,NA,TGTGCCAGCAGCTTTAATCAGATCTTTGAAGCTTTCTTT,CASSFNQIFEAFF
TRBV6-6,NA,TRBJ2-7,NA,TGTGCCAGCAGTTACTCCGGAGGGTCCTACGAGCAGTACTTC,CASSYSGGSYEQYF
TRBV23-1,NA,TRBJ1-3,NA,TGCGCCAGCAGTCAGGCCGGGGACTTCAGCTCTGGAAACACCATATATTTT,CASSQAGDFSSGNTIYF
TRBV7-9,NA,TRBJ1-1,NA,TGTGCCAGCAGCCCCGACCGTCGAAGGAACACTGAAGCTTTCTTT,CASSPDRRRNTEAFF
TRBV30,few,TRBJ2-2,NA,TGTGCCTGGGATCGGACTAAGCGCACCGGGGAGCTGTTTTTT,CAWDRTKRTGELFF
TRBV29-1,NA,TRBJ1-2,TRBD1,TGCAGCGTCGGGGCCCGGACAGGGGGCTCTGGCTATGGCTACACCTTC,CSVGARTGGSGYGYTF
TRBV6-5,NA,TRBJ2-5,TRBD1,TGTGCCAGCAGTTACGGGACAGGGGAGACCCAGTACTTC,CASSYGTGETQYF
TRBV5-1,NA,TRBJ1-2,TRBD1,TGCGCCAGCAGCTTGGGGACAGGGAAAAACTATGGCTACACCTTC,CASSLGTGKNYGYTF
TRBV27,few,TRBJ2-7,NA,TGTGCCAGCAGTCCGCCCTACGGGGAGCAGTACTTC,CASSPPYGEQYF
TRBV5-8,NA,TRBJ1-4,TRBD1,TGTGCCAGCAGACGGACAGGGTCCGAAAAACTGTTTTTT,CASRRTGSEKLFF
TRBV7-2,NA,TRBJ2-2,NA,TGTGCCAGCAGCATTGGGCCCAGCACCGGGGAGCTGTTTTTT,CASSIGPSTGELFF
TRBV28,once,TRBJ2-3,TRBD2,TGTGCCAGCAGTTTAAGGCCCTTAGCGGGGGCGGTTTCGCAGTATTTT,CASSLRPLAGAVSQYF
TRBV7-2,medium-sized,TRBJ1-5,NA,TGTGCCAGCAGCTCAGGAGGAGCACAGCCCCAGCATTTT,CASSSGGAQPQHF
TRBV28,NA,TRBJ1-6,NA,TGTGCCAGCAGTTTAAGGGGCTCACCCCTCCACTTT,CASSLRGSPLHF
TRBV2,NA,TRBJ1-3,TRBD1,TGTGCCAGCAGCGGGACAGCCTCTGGAAACACCATATATTTT,CASSGTASGNTIYF
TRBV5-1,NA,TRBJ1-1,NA,TGCGCCAGCAGCCATGGAGGGAGCACTGAAGCTTTCTTT,CASSHGGSTEAFF
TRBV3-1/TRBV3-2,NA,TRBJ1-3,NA,TGTGCCAGCAGCCAACCGGTAGCTGGAAACACCATATATTTT,CASSQPVAGNTIYF
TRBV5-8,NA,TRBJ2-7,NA,TGTGCCAGCAGCAAACACCGCCCAAATTCCTACGAGCAGTACTTC,CASSKHRPNSYEQYF
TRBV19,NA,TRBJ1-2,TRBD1,TGTGCCAGTAGCCGGGACAGGGCTAACTATGGCTACACCTTC,CASSRDRANYGYTF
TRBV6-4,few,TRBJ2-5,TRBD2,TGTGCCAGCACGCGGACTAGCGGGGGGAGAGAGACCCAGTACTTC,CASTRTSGGRETQYF
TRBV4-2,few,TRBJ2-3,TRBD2,TGTGCCAGCAGCCAAGTTACTAGCGGGGGTTCCGGTACGCAGTATTTT,CASSQVTSGGSGTQYF
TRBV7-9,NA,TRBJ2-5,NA,TGTGCCAGCGGGAACTCCGAGACCCAGTACTTC,CASGNSETQYF
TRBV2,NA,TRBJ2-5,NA,TGTGCCAGCAGCGTAGAGACCCAGTACTTC,CASSVETQYF
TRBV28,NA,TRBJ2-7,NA,TGTGCCAGCAGCTCGGGACGGTGGAACGGCGAGCAGTACTTC,CASSSGRWNGEQYF
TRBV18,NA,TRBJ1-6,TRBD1,TGTGCCAGCTCACCAGTCCCGGGACAGGGGTCCCGTAATTCACCCCTCCACTTT,CASSPVPGQGSRNSPLHF